This entry describes one TCR beta chain. Its antigen is as yet unknown. Some clones are missing from TCRdb's copy, which holds only in-frame ones; the method was immunoSEQ multiplex PCR. Among approximately 180,000 clones listed, more than 75% were seen once. The sample is drawn from a study of cytomegalovirus exposure and HLA in healthy donors. The donors were in the roughly 120-subject validation cohort; that cohort was separate from the roughly 620-subject first cohort. CDR1 and CDR2 (germline): LNHDA, SQIVND (reference sequence). Trimming removed 3 bases from V and 6 bases from J, with 18 bases in between. This CDR3 is built from 15 residues. Findings of the study overall: Subsequent analysis revealed that first-cohort TCR clusters tended to co-occur in the 120 validation repertoires. Most TCR sequences proved rare, with some public TCRs found in many donors.

Sequencing used PBMCs. This TCR came from a woman aged 18-29 years in good health and CMV-seronegative. The gene calls are TRBV19 and TRBJ2-7, with D uncertain. The CDR3 sequence is CASSMAASARFEQYF. As DNA, the CDR3 is TGTGCCAGTAGTATGGCGGCTAGTGCACGATTCGAGCAGTACTTC. Full variable domain (rest looked up from reference TRBV19 and TRBJ2-7): DGGITQSPKYLFRKEGQNVTLSCEQNLNHDAMYWYRQDPGQGLRLIYYSQIVNDFQKGDIAEGYSVSREKKESFPLTVTSAQKNPTAFYLCASSMAASARFEQYFGPGTRLTVT.